These 4 T cell receptor beta chains were all obtained from the same sample, sequenced in a study of T-cell reconstitution after alpha-beta-depleted transplantation in children. A TCRbeta library incorporating unique molecular identifiers was prepared. TCRdb reprocessed the PCR reads with MiXCR, giving one entry per CDR3 protein. Of a few hundred thousand distinct CDR3 sequences in the sample, 15% to 20% are singletons; the top ten hold less than 30%. Here the sequenced sample was PBMCs, mostly from graft donor cells, taken 360 days after TCRalphabeta/CD19-depleted stem cell transplant. These receptor sequences come from a boy under two years old who had a stem cell transplant for Wiskott-Aldrich syndrome, so the T cells may come from the graft donor.

The chain recombines TRBV3-1 with TRBJ2-3; possibly TRBD2 for D (6 bases). The CDR3 has 16 amino acids. V was cut by 1 base and J by 3 bases, with 14 bases left in between. CDR1 and CDR2 from the germline V gene are LGHDT and YNNKEL (reference sequence). The CDR3 spells CASSQGGRSPTDTQYF. In DNA form, the CDR3 reads TGTGCCAGCAGCCAAGGGGGGAGGTCGCCGACAGATACGCAGTATTTT.

Only a few counts were recorded for this clonotype. The chain couples TRBV10-3 to TRBJ1-5; D not resolved. Per the germline V gene, CDR1 is ENHRY and CDR2 is SYGVKD. Trimming pared 2 bases from V and 4 bases from J, leaving 9 bases between. This CDR3 spans 14 amino acids. The CDR3 bases are TGTGCCATCAGTGAGGGTAGCGGGAATCAGCCCCAGCATTTT. Protein: CAISEGSGNQPQHF.

This clonotype turned up a few times. This chain connects TRBV9 to TRBJ2-1; 7 bases align to TRBD2. Trimming took 1 base from V and 6 from J; bases not matched to a gene: 4. Germline V gene lookup returns CDR1 SGDLS and CDR2 YYNGEE. This CDR3 spans 14 amino acids. The CDR3 region is CASSVTSVGNEQFF. For the CDR3, the DNA is TGTGCCAGCAGCGTAACTAGCGTCGGCAATGAGCAGTTCTTC.

This clonotype appeared a few times. This chain connects TRBV9 to TRBJ2-7, with D possibly matching TRBD1 (6 bases). Deletions cut 4 bases from V and 3 bases from J, with 14 bases between. Germline V gives CDR1 SGDLS, CDR2 YYNGEE. This CDR3 comprises 14 residues. CDR3 bases: TGTGCCAGCAGCCCCTCCGACAGGAACTACGAGCAGTACTTC. Its protein is CASSPSDRNYEQYF.